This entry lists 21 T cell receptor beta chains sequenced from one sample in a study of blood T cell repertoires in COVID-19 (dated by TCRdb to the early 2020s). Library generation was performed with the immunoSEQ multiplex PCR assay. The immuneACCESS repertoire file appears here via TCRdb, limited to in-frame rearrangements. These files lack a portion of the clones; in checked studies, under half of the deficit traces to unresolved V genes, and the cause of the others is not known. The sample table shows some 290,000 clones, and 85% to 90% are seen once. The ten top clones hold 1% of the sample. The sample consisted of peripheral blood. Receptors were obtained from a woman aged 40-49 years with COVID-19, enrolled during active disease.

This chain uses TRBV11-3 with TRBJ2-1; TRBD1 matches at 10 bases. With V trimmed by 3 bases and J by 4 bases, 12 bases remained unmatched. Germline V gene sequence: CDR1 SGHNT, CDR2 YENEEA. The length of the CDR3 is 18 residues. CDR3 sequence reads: CASSFRDRGEGHYNEQFF. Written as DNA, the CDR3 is TGTGCCAGCAGCTTCCGGGACAGGGGAGAGGGTCATTACAATGAGCAGTTCTTC.

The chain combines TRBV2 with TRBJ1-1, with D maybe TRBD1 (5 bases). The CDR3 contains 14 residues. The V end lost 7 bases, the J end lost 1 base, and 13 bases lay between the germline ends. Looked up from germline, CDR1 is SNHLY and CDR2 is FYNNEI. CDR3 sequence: CASTGGLRNTEAFF. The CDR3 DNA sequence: TGTGCCAGCACGGGGGGACTCAGGAACACTGAAGCTTTCTTT.

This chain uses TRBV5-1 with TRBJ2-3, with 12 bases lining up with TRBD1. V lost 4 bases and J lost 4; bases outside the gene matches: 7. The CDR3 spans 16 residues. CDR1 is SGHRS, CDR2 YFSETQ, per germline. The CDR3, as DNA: TGCGCCAGCAGCCGGGGACAGGGGGCGCATCCAGATACGCAGTATTTT. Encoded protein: CASSRGQGAHPDTQYF.

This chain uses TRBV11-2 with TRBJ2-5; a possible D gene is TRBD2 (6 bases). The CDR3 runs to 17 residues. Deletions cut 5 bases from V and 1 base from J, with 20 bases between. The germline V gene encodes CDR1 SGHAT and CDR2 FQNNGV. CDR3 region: CASSPARGGRAQETQYF. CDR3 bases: TGTGCCAGCAGCCCTGCTAGGGGAGGCCGGGCCCAAGAGACCCAGTACTTC.

The CDR3 loop reads CASSLSRGGYNEQFF. The CDR3 nucleotides read TGTGCCAGCAGCCTATCCCGGGGGGGTTACAATGAGCAGTTCTTC. The V gene is TRBV7-3, the J gene TRBJ2-1, with TRBD2 identical over 8 bases. The CDR3 length is 15 residues. In germline, CDR1 is SGHTA, CDR2 FQGTGA. V shed 5 bases and J 4 bases; nucleotides not matched to a gene: 7.

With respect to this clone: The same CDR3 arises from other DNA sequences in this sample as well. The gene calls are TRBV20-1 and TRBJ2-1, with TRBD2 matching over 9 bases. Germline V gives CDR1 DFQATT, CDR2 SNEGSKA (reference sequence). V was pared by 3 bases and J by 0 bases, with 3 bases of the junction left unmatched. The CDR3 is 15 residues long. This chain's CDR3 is CSASPLAGSYNEQFF. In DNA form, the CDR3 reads TGCAGTGCTAGTCCACTAGCGGGCTCCTACAATGAGCAGTTCTTC.

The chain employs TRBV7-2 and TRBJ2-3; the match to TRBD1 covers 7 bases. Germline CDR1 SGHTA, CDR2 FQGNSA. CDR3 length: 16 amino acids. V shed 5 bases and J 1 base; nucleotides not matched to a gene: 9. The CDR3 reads CASSVGQAVRTDTQYF. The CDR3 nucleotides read TGTGCCAGCAGCGTAGGACAGGCCGTTCGCACAGATACGCAGTATTTT. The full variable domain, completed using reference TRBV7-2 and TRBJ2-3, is GAGVSQSPSNKVTEKGKDVELRCDPISGHTALYWYRQSLGQGLEFLIYFQGNSAPDKSGLPSDRFSAERTGGSVSTLTIQRTQQEDSAVYLCASSVGQAVRTDTQYFGPGTRLTVL.

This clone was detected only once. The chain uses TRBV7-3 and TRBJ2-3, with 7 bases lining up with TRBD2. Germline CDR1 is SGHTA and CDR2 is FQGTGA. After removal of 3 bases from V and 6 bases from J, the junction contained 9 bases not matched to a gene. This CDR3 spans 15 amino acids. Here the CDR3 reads CASSFTGLGPDTQYF. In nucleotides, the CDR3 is TGTGCCAGCAGCTTTACCGGACTAGGGCCTGATACGCAGTATTTT.

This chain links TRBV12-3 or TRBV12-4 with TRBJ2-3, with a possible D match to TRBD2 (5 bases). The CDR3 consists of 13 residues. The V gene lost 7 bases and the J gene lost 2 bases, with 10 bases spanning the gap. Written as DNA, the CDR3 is TGTGCCAGCACCCGGGATAACACAGATACGCAGTATTTT. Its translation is CASTRDNTDTQYF.

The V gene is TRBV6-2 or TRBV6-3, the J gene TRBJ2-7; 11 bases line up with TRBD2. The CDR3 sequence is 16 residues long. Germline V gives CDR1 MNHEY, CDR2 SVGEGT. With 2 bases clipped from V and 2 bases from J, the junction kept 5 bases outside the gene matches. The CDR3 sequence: CASSYMGLAATYEQYF. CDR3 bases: TGTGCCAGCAGTTACATGGGACTAGCGGCGACCTACGAGCAGTACTTC.

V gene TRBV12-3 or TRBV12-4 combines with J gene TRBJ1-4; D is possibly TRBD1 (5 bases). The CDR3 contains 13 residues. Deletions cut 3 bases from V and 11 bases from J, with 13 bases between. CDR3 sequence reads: CASSFGARGKLFF. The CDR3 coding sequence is TGTGCCAGCAGTTTTGGGGCCCGGGGGAAACTGTTTTTT.

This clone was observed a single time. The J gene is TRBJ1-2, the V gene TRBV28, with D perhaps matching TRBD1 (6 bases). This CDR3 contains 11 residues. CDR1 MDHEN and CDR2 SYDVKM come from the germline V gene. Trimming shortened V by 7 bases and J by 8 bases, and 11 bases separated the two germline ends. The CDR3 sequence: CASTGGMGYTF. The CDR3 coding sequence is TGTGCCAGCACGGGGGGCATGGGCTACACCTTC.

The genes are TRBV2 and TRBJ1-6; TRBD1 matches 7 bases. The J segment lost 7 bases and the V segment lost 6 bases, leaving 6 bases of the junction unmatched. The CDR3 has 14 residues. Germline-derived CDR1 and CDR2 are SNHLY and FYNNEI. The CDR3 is CASRRDRENSPLHF. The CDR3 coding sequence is TGTGCCAGCAGGAGGGACAGAGAAAATTCACCCCTCCACTTT. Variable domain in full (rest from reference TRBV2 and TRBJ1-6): EPEVTQTPSHQVTQMGQEVILRCVPISNHLYFYWYRQILGQKVEFLVSFYNNEISEKSEIFDDQFSVERPDGSNFTLKIRSTKLEDSAMYFCASRRDRENSPLHFGNGTRLTVT.

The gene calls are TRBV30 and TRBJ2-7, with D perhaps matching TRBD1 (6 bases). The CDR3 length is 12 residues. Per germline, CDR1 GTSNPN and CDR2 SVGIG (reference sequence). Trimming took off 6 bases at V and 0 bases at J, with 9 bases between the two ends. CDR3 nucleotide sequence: TGTGCCTGCACAGGGAGCTCCTACGAGCAGTACTTC. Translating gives CACTGSSYEQYF.

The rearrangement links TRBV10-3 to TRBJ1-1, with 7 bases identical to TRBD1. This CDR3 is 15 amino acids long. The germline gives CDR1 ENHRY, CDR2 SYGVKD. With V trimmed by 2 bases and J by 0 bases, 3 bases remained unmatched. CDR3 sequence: CAISEAGGMNTEAFF. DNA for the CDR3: TGTGCCATCAGTGAGGCAGGGGGGATGAACACTGAAGCTTTCTTT.

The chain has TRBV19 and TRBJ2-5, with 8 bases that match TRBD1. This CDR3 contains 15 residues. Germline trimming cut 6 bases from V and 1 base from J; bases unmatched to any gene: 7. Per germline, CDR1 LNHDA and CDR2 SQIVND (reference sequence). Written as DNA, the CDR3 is TGTGCCAGTAGACCATCGGGACAGGCCCAAGAGACCCAGTACTTC. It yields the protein CASRPSGQAQETQYF.

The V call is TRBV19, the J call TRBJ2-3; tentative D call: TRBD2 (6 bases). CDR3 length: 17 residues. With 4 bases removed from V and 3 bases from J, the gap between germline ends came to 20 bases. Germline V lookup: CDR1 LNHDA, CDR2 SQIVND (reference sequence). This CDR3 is CASSTQRRDLYTDTQYF. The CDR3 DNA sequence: TGTGCCAGTAGTACCCAAAGGAGGGATTTGTATACAGATACGCAGTATTTT.

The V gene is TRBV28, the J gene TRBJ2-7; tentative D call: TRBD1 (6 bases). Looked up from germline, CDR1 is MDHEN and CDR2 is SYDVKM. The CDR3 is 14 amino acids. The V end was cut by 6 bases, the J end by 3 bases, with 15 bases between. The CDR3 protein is CASRQTTGLYEQYF. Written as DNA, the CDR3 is TGTGCCAGCAGACAGACGACAGGACTCTACGAGCAGTACTTC.

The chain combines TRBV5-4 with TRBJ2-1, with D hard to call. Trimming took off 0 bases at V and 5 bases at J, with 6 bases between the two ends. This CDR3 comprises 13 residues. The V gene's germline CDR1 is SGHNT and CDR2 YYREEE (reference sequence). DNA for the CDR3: TGTGCCAGCAGCTTGGAACAGAACAATGAGCAGTTCTTC. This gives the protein CASSLEQNNEQFF.

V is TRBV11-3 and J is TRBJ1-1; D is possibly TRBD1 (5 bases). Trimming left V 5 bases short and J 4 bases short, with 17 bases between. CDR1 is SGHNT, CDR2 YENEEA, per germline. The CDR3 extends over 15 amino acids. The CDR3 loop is CASSRGGRGPTEAFF. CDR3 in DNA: TGTGCCAGCAGCCGCGGGGGTAGAGGCCCCACTGAAGCTTTCTTT. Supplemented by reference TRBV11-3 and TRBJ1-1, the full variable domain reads EAGVVQSPRYKIIEKKQPVAFWCNPISGHNTLYWYLQNLGQGPELLIRYENEEAVDDSQLPKDRFSAERLKGVDSTLKIQPAELGDSAVYLCASSRGGRGPTEAFFGQGTRLTVV.

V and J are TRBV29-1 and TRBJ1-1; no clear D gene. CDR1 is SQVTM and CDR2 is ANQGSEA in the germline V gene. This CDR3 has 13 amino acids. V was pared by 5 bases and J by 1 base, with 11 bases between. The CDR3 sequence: CSVLLGPNTEAFF. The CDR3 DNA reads TGCAGCGTTCTACTCGGTCCGAACACTGAAGCTTTCTTT.